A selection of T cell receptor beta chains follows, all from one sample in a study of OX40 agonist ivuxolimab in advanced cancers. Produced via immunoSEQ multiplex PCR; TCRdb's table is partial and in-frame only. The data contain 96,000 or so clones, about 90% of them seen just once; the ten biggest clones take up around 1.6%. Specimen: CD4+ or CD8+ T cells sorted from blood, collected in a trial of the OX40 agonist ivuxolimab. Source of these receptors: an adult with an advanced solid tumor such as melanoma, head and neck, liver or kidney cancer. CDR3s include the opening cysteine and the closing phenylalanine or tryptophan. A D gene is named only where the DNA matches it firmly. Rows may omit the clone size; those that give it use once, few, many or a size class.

CDR3: CASTPEGRRTEAFF
DNA: TGTGCCAGCACCCCTGAAGGGCGTCGGACTGAAGCTTTCTTT
V: TRBV6-5
D: NA
J: TRBJ1-1
size: NA

CDR3: CASSKVVRGHGANVLTF
DNA: TGTGCCAGCAGCAAAGTGGTAAGGGGGCACGGGGCCAACGTCCTGACTTTC
V: TRBV21-1
D: NA
J: TRBJ2-6
size: NA

CDR3: CATSRDSGLDLYF
DNA: TGTGCCACCAGCAGAGACAGTGGCTTGGATTTGTACTTC
V: TRBV15
D: NA
J: TRBJ2-7
size: NA

CDR3: CASSLVSEGVITGELFF
DNA: TGTGCCAGCAGCTTAGTGTCGGAGGGCGTCATTACCGGGGAGCTGTTTTTT
V: TRBV7-2
D: NA
J: TRBJ2-2
size: NA

CDR3: CASSKGTEYGYTF
DNA: TGTGCCAGTAGTAAGGGGACAGAATATGGCTACACCTTC
V: TRBV19
D: TRBD1
J: TRBJ1-2
size: NA

CDR3: CASSVMGNTEAFF
DNA: TGTGCCAGCAGCGTAATGGGGAACACTGAAGCTTTCTTT
V: TRBV9
D: NA
J: TRBJ1-1
size: NA

CDR3: CASSFGANYGYTF
DNA: TGTGCCAGCAGCTTCGGAGCTAACTATGGCTACACCTTC
V: TRBV5-8
D: NA
J: TRBJ1-2
size: few

CDR3: CASSLTPGLAGEGTGELFF
DNA: TGTGCCAGCAGCTTAACTCCGGGACTAGCGGGAGAGGGTACCGGGGAGCTGTTTTTT
V: TRBV7-3
D: TRBD2
J: TRBJ2-2
size: NA

CDR3: CASSPLTDEKLFF
DNA: TGTGCCAGCAGTCCACTCACGGATGAAAAACTGTTTTTT
V: TRBV27
D: NA
J: TRBJ1-4
size: NA

CDR3: CASSPRVGTGGVYGYTF
DNA: TGTGCCAGCAGCCCCAGGGTGGGGACAGGGGGGGTCTATGGCTACACCTTC
V: TRBV7-2
D: TRBD1
J: TRBJ1-2
size: NA

CDR3: CASSRGDSGIAKNIQYF
DNA: TGTGCCAGCAGCCGAGGGGATAGCGGGATAGCCAAAAACATTCAGTACTTC
V: TRBV7-2
D: TRBD2
J: TRBJ2-4
size: NA

CDR3: CASSFGFTGELFF
DNA: TGTGCCAGCAGTTTTGGGTTCACCGGGGAGCTGTTTTTT
V: TRBV28
D: NA
J: TRBJ2-2
size: NA

CDR3: CASSGTGGNQPQHF
DNA: TGTGCCAGCAGTGGGACAGGGGGCAATCAGCCCCAGCATTTT
V: TRBV6-1
D: TRBD1
J: TRBJ1-5
size: NA

CDR3: CASSLELSPTYNEQFF
DNA: TGTGCCAGCAGCTTGGAACTTTCCCCGACCTACAATGAGCAGTTCTTC
V: TRBV5-6
D: NA
J: TRBJ2-1
size: NA

CDR3: CASSYGETQYF
DNA: TGTGCCAGCAGTTACGGAGAGACCCAGTACTTC
V: TRBV6-6
D: NA
J: TRBJ2-5
size: NA

CDR3: CASSNRGYQETQYF
DNA: TGTGCCAGCAGCAATCGGGGTTACCAAGAGACCCAGTACTTC
V: TRBV7-6
D: NA
J: TRBJ2-5
size: NA

CDR3: CASSWRTSGSPDTQYF
DNA: TGTGCCAGCAGTTGGAGAACTAGCGGGAGTCCGGATACGCAGTATTTT
V: TRBV28
D: TRBD2
J: TRBJ2-3
size: NA

CDR3: CASSHDQGDNNEQFF
DNA: TGTGCCAGCAGTCATGACCAGGGTGATAACAATGAGCAGTTCTTC
V: TRBV2
D: NA
J: TRBJ2-1
size: NA

CDR3: CASSVGTGGLNTEAFF
DNA: TGTGCCAGTAGTGTCGGGACAGGGGGCTTGAACACTGAAGCTTTCTTT
V: TRBV19
D: TRBD1
J: TRBJ1-1
size: NA

CDR3: CASSDGGVAGANVLTF
DNA: TGTGCCAGCAGTGACGGAGGGGTTGCTGGGGCCAACGTCCTGACTTTC
V: TRBV2
D: NA
J: TRBJ2-6
size: NA

CDR3: CASSPWNGNEETQYF
DNA: TGTGCCAGCTCACCTTGGAACGGGAATGAAGAGACCCAGTACTTC
V: TRBV18
D: NA
J: TRBJ2-5
size: NA

CDR3: CASSVGLRSTDTQYF
DNA: TGTGCCAGCAGCGTGGGACTCCGTAGCACAGATACGCAGTATTTT
V: TRBV9
D: NA
J: TRBJ2-3
size: NA

CDR3: CASSLAPGLPTSTDTQYF
DNA: TGCGCCAGCAGCTTGGCGCCCGGTCTACCAACTAGCACAGATACGCAGTATTTT
V: TRBV5-1
D: NA
J: TRBJ2-3
size: NA

CDR3: CASSSETGSNQPQHF
DNA: TGTGCCAGCAGCTCGGAGACAGGGAGCAATCAGCCCCAGCATTTT
V: TRBV7-2
D: TRBD1
J: TRBJ1-5
size: NA

CDR3: CASSQDASSYEQYF
DNA: TGCGCCAGCAGCCAAGACGCGTCCTCCTACGAGCAGTACTTC
V: TRBV4-3
D: NA
J: TRBJ2-7
size: NA

CDR3: CASSQDDTRSYNEQFF
DNA: TGCGCCAGCAGCCAAGATGACACCCGCTCCTACAATGAGCAGTTCTTC
V: TRBV4-3
D: NA
J: TRBJ2-1
size: NA

CDR3: CACYNRGFSGYTF
DNA: TGTGCCTGTTACAACAGGGGATTCAGTGGCTACACCTTC
V: TRBV30
D: TRBD1
J: TRBJ1-2
size: NA

CDR3: CASRGIGTGELFF
DNA: TGTGCCAGCAGGGGTATTGGCACCGGGGAGCTGTTTTTT
V: TRBV6-5
D: NA
J: TRBJ2-2
size: once

CDR3: CASRPGLATNTGELFF
DNA: TGCGCCAGCAGACCGGGACTAGCGACGAACACCGGGGAGCTGTTTTTT
V: TRBV5-1
D: TRBD2
J: TRBJ2-2
size: NA

CDR3: CASSQDETGREGPYEQYF
DNA: TGTGCCAGCAGCCAAGATGAGACAGGGCGGGAGGGGCCCTACGAGCAGTACTTC
V: TRBV4-2
D: TRBD2
J: TRBJ2-7
size: NA

CDR3: CASSSGPQFYGYTF
DNA: TGTGCCAGCAGTTCGGGACCGCAGTTCTATGGCTACACCTTC
V: TRBV28
D: NA
J: TRBJ1-2
size: NA

CDR3: CASSLAGNQETQYF
DNA: TGTGCCAGCAGCTTAGCAGGGAACCAAGAGACCCAGTACTTC
V: TRBV7-3
D: NA
J: TRBJ2-5
size: once

CDR3: CASSEYRGGSSPLHF
DNA: TGTGCCAGCAGTGAATATAGGGGTGGGAGTTCACCCCTCCACTTT
V: TRBV25-1
D: NA
J: TRBJ1-6
size: NA

CDR3: CASTEGRSTDTQYF
DNA: TGTGCCAGCACCGAGGGGAGGTCCACAGATACGCAGTATTTT
V: TRBV6-5
D: NA
J: TRBJ2-3
size: NA

CDR3: CASSQDRGRNYEQYF
DNA: TGTGCCAGCAGCCAAGACAGGGGGCGTAACTACGAGCAGTACTTC
V: TRBV14
D: TRBD1
J: TRBJ2-7
size: once

CDR3: CASGPPSTGGETQYF
DNA: TGTGCTAGTGGACCCCCATCGACAGGCGGGGAGACCCAGTACTTC
V: TRBV12-5
D: NA
J: TRBJ2-5
size: NA

CDR3: CASSWTGVLNTEAFF
DNA: TGCGCCAGCAGCTGGACAGGAGTGCTGAACACTGAAGCTTTCTTT
V: TRBV5-1
D: TRBD1
J: TRBJ1-1
size: NA

CDR3: CASSLTGLAGGGSRGDTQYF
DNA: TGTGCCAGCAGCTTAACGGGGCTAGCGGGAGGTGGCAGCCGGGGAGATACGCAGTATTTT
V: TRBV7-3
D: TRBD2
J: TRBJ2-3
size: NA

CDR3: CASSATGGSDEQFF
DNA: TGCGCCAGCAGCGCAACAGGGGGCAGCGATGAGCAGTTCTTC
V: TRBV5-1
D: TRBD1
J: TRBJ2-1
size: NA

CDR3: CASSWLSGRVTDTQYF
DNA: TGTGCCAGCAGCTGGCTTAGCGGGAGGGTCACAGATACGCAGTATTTT
V: TRBV7-9
D: TRBD2
J: TRBJ2-3
size: NA

CDR3: CASSLFGGDTGELFF
DNA: TGTGCCAGCAGCTTATTCGGCGGAGACACCGGGGAGCTGTTTTTT
V: TRBV7-3
D: NA
J: TRBJ2-2
size: few

CDR3: CASSPVRQRETSSTDTQYF
DNA: TGTGCCAGCTCACCGGTGAGGCAGCGGGAGACCTCTAGCACAGATACGCAGTATTTT
V: TRBV18
D: TRBD2
J: TRBJ2-3
size: NA

CDR3: CASRSPGTGSGEQYF
DNA: TGTGCCAGCAGATCTCCGGGGACAGGGTCGGGCGAGCAGTACTTC
V: TRBV28
D: TRBD1
J: TRBJ2-7
size: NA

CDR3: CASSDPLPRGKQYF
DNA: TGTGCCAGCAGTGACCCGTTGCCCCGCGGGAAGCAGTACTTC
V: TRBV25-1
D: NA
J: TRBJ2-7
size: NA

CDR3: CASSLTGRDTEAFF
DNA: TGTGCCAGCAGCTTGACAGGGAGGGACACTGAAGCTTTCTTT
V: TRBV11-2
D: TRBD1
J: TRBJ1-1
size: NA

CDR3: CASSLPNNYGYTF
DNA: TGTGCCAGCAGTTTACCTAATAACTATGGCTACACCTTC
V: TRBV28
D: NA
J: TRBJ1-2
size: NA

CDR3: CATDTRAKNIQYF
DNA: TGTGCCACCGACACCCGAGCCAAAAACATTCAGTACTTC
V: TRBV28
D: NA
J: TRBJ2-4
size: few

CDR3: CAWSVGTQRGAFF
DNA: TGTGCCTGGAGTGTAGGGACACAACGGGGAGCTTTCTTT
V: TRBV30
D: NA
J: TRBJ1-1
size: NA

CDR3: CASSQGLARDTQYF
DNA: TGTGCCAGCAGCCAAGGACTAGCGAGGGATACGCAGTATTTT
V: TRBV14
D: TRBD2
J: TRBJ2-3
size: NA

CDR3: CASSLRDMENNEQFF
DNA: TGTGCCAGCAGCTTAAGGGACATGGAAAACAATGAGCAGTTCTTC
V: TRBV5-5
D: NA
J: TRBJ2-1
size: NA

CDR3: CASSLVVAGGSYEQYF
DNA: TGTGCCAGCAGCTTGGTTGTGGCGGGAGGGTCCTACGAGCAGTACTTC
V: TRBV7-8
D: TRBD2
J: TRBJ2-7
size: NA